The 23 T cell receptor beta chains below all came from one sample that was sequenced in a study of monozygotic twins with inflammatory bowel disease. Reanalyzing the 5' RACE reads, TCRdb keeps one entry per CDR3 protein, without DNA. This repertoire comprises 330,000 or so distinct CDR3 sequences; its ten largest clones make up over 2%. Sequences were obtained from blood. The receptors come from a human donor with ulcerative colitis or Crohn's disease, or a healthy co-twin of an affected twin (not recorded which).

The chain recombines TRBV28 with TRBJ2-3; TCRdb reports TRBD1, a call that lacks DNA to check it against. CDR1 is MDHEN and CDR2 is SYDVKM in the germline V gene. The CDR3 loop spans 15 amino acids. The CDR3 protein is CASSSRDRAEDTQYF.

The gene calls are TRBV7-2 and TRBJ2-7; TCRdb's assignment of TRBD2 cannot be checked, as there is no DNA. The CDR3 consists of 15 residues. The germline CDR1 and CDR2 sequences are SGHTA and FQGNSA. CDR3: CASSSSTSGSYEQYF. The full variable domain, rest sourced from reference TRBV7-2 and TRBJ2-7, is GAGVSQSPSNKVTEKGKDVELRCDPISGHTALYWYRQSLGQGLEFLIYFQGNSAPDKSGLPSDRFSAERTGGSVSTLTIQRTQQEDSAVYLCASSSSTSGSYEQYFGPGTRLTVT.

CDR3 loop: CASSEQNYEQYF. The chain employs TRBV2 and TRBJ2-7. The CDR3 is 12 amino acids. Germline V gives CDR1 SNHLY, CDR2 FYNNEI.

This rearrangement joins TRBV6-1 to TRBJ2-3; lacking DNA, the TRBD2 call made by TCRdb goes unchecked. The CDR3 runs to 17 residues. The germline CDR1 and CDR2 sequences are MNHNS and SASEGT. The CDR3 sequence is CASSSAASGGATDTQYF.

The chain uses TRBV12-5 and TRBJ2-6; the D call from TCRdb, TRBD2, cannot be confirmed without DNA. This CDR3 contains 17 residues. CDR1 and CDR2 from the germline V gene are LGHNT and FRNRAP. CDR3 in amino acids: CASGSGTTPVGANVLTF.

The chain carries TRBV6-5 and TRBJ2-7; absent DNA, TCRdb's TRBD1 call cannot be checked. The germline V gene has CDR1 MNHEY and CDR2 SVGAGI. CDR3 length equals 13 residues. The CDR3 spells CASSPDSFYEQYF.

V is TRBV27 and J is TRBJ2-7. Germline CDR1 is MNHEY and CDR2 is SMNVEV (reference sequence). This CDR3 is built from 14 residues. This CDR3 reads CASSLTTNTYEQYF.

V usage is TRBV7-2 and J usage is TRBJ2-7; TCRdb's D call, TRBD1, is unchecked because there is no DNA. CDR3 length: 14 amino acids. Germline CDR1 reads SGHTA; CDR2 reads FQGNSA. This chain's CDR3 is CASRGGTGRLEQYF.

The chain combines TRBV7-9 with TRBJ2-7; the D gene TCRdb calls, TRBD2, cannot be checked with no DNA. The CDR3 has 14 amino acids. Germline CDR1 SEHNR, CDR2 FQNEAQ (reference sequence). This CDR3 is CASSKLSPQYEQYF.

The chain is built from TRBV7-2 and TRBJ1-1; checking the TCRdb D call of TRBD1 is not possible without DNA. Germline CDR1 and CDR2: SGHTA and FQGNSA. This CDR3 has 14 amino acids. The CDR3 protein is CASRPSGTYTEAFF. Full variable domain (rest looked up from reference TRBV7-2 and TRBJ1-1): GAGVSQSPSNKVTEKGKDVELRCDPISGHTALYWYRQSLGQGLEFLIYFQGNSAPDKSGLPSDRFSAERTGGSVSTLTIQRTQQEDSAVYLCASRPSGTYTEAFFGQGTRLTVV.

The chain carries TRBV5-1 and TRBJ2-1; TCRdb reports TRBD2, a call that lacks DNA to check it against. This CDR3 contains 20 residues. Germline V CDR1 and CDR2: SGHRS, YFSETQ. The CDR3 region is CASSFSWDSLITSGNNEQFF.

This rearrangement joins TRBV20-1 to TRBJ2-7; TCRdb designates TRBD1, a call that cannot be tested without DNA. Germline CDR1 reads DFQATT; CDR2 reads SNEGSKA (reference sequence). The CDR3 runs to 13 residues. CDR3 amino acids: CSAPGTGAYEQYF.

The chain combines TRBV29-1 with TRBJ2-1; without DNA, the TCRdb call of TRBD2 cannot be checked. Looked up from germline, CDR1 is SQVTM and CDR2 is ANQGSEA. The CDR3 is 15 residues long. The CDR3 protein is CSVDTILAGANEQFF.

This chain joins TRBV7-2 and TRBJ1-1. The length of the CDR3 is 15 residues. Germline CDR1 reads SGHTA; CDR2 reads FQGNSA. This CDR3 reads CASSFYSVVGTEAFF.

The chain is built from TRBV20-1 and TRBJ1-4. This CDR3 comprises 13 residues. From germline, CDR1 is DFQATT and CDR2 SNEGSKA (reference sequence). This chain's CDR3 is CSASGHWREKLFF.

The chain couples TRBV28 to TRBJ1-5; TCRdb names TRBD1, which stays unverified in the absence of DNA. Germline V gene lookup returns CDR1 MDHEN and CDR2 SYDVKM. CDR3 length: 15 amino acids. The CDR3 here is CASRSGQGVFQPQHF.

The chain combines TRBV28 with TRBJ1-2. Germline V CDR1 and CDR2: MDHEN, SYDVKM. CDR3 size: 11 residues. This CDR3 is CASSEERGYTF.

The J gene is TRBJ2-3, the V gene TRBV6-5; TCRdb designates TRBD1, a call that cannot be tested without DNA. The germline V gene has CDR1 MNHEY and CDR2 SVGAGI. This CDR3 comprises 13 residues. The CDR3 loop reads CASYRDGTDTQYF.

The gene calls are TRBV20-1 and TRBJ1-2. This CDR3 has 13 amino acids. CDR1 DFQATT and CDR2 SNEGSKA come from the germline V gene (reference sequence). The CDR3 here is CSVAGEANYGYTF.

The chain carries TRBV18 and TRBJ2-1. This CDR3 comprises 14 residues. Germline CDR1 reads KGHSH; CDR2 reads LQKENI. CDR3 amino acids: CASSPPQEYNEQFF.

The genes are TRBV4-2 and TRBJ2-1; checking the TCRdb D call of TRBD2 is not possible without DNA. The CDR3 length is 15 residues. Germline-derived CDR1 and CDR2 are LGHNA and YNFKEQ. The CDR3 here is CASSQSAGEWYEQFF.

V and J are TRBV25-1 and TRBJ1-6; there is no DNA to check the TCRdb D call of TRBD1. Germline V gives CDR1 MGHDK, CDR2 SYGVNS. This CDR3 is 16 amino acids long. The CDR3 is CASSETRGPVSSPLHF.

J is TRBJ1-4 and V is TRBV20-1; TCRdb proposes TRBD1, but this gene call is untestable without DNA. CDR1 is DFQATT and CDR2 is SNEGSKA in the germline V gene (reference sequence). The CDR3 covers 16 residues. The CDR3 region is CSAMGRGLGTNEKLFF.